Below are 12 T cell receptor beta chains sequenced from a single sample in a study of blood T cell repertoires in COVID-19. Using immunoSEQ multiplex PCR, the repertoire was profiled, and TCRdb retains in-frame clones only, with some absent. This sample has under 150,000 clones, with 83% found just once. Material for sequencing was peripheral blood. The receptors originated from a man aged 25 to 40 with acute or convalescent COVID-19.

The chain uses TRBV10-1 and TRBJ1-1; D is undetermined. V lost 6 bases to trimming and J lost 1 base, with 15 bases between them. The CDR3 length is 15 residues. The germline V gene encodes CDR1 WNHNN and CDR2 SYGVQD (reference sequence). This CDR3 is CASRSVDKRNTEAFF. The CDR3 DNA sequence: TGCGCCAGCAGATCCGTAGACAAAAGGAACACTGAAGCTTTCTTT.

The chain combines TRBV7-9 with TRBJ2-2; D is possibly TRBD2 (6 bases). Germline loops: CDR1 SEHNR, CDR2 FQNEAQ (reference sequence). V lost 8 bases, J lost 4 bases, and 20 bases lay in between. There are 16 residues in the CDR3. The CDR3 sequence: CASLGLAGYRTGELFF. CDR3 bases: TGTGCCAGCCTAGGGTTGGCGGGATATCGCACCGGGGAGCTGTTTTTT.

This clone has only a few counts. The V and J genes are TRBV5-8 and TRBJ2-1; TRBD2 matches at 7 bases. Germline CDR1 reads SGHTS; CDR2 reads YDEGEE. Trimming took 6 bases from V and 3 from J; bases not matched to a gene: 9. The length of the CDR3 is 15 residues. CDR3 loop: CASTSVGRYYNEQFF. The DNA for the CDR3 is TGTGCCAGCACCTCTGTCGGGAGGTACTACAATGAGCAGTTCTTC.

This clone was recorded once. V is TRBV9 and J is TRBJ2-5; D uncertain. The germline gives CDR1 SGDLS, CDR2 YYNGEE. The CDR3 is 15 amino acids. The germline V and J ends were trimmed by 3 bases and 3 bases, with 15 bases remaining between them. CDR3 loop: CASSAHSLVEETQYF. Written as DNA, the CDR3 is TGTGCCAGCAGCGCGCACAGTTTGGTGGAAGAGACCCAGTACTTC.

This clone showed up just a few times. The CDR3 is CASSQAPTGYEQYF. For the CDR3, the DNA is TGCGCCAGCAGCCAGGCCCCCACAGGGTACGAGCAGTACTTC. V gene TRBV4-1 combines with J gene TRBJ2-7, with a tentative D call TRBD1 (6 bases). Looked up from germline, CDR1 is MGHRA and CDR2 is YSYEKL. Trimming stripped 3 bases from V and 4 bases from J, with 13 bases between. The CDR3 length is 14 residues.

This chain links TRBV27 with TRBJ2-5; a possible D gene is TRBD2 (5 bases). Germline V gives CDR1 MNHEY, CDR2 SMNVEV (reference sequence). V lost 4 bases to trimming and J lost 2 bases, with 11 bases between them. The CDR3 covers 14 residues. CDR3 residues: CASSSPGWQETQYF. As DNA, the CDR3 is TGTGCCAGCAGTTCCCCGGGGTGGCAAGAGACCCAGTACTTC.

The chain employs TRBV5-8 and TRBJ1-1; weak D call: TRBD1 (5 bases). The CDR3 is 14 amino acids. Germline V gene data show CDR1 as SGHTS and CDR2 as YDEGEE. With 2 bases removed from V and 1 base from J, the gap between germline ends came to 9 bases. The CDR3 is CASSFGQGNTEAFF. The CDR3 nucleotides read TGTGCCAGCAGCTTTGGTCAGGGGAACACTGAAGCTTTCTTT.

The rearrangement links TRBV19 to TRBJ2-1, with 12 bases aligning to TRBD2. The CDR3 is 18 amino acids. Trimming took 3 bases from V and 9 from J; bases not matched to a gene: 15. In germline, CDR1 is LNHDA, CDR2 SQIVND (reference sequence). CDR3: CASSMILPSTSGSSEQFF. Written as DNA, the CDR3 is TGTGCCAGTAGTATGATTCTCCCCTCGACTAGCGGGAGTAGTGAGCAGTTCTTC.

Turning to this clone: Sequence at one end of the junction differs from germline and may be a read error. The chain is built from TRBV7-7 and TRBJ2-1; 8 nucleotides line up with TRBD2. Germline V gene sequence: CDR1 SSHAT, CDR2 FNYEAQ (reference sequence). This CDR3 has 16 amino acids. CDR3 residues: CASSLGSAGGYNEQFF. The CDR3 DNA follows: TGTGCTAGCAGCTTAGGGTCGGCGGGGGGTTACAATGAGCAGTTCTTC.

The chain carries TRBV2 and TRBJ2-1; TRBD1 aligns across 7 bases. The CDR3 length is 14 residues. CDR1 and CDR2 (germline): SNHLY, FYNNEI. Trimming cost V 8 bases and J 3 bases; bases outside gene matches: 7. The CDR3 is CASRTGTVYNEQFF. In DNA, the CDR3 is TGTGCCAGCCGAACCGGGACAGTCTACAATGAGCAGTTCTTC.

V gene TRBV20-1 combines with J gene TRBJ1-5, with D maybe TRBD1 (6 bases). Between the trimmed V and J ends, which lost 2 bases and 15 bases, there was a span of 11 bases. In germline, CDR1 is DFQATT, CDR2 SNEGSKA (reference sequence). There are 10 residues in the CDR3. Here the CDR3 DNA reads TGCAGTGCTAGAAAGGGACAAGGGCATTTT. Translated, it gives CSARKGQGHF.

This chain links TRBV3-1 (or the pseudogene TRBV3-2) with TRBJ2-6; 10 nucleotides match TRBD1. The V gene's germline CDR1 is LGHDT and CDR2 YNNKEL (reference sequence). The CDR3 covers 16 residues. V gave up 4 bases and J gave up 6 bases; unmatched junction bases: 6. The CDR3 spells CASSLGDRGAANVLTF. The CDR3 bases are TGTGCCAGCAGCCTTGGGGACAGGGGTGCGGCCAACGTCCTGACTTTC.